This T cell receptor (beta chain) was identified during a study of beta chain features in type 1 diabetes (dated by TCRdb to 2016 to 2019). Concerning the study at large: No differences in mean age, gender distribution, total cell number or subset yield were found between patients and healthy donors. A total of 85 million to 140 million sorted cells were examined across all samples, and a strong correlation was observed between cell number per subset and RNA yield. The study compared the TCRB repertoires of sorted circulating CD4+ T cell subsets in recently diagnosed type 1 diabetes patients with those in matched healthy donors. Naive and central memory subsets were obtained from all 30 or so donors, but regulatory and stem cell-like memory subsets were isolated from only 8 patients and 8 healthy donors. Points the paper makes about the study in general: Shorter templates might be favored by PCR, yet because patient and control samples were amplified and corrected together, any such skew would affect both groups equally. At VDJ recombination sites, patients with type 1 diabetes made fewer insertions and deleted more nucleotides, a pattern implying thymic rearrangement abnormalities. Naive, central memory and regulatory TCRB repertoires appeared to be more alike among patients than among healthy donors. Because small numbers of individuals were included in the HLA sub-analyses, any influence of HLA type on TCRB rearrangement was left unresolved. Sequencing cDNA rather than genomic DNA could over-represent highly expressing activated cells, although activation and CD3 levels did not differ between groups. A moderate but significant shortening of TCRB CDR3 length was observed in type 1 diabetes patients in all four CD4+ subsets.

On this clone itself: What this receptor recognizes is not known. Nothing much larger sits one base from this clone, and base qualities are not available.

From each donor, a single peripheral blood sample of approximately 120 mL on average was drawn into heparinised tubes. A BD FACSAria II was used to sort naive, central memory, regulatory and stem cell-like memory CD4+ T cells with a panel that included CD45RO, CCR7, CD25, CD127, CD95 and CD27. All sorted populations exceeded 95% purity. PBMCs were isolated right away by Lymphoprep density gradient centrifugation and were stained directly, without culture. Samples were stained and sorted in pairs, with one healthy donor and one patient per experiment, so that batch effects were minimized. All of the isolated RNA was reverse transcribed with the High Capacity cDNA Reverse Transcription Kit, so expressed TCRB transcripts were sequenced. Deep immunoSEQ sequencing was performed on naive, central memory and regulatory T cell samples, with an average of about 4 million total reads per sample. Sorted cells were lysed in RLT buffer and RNA was extracted with DNase-treated RNeasy Micro or Mini kits, depending on cell number. Each cell subset was processed separately to prevent cross-contamination, with patient and healthy donor samples processed together. Using the immunoSEQ multiplex PCR, TCRB sequences were amplified from cDNA into 87-bp fragments spanning the CDR3 region. Sequencing of the amplicons was performed on the Illumina HiSeq platform. The authors' analysis ran thus. PCR bias was corrected computationally using synthetic template baselines, and reads within Hamming distance 2 were collapsed, with unmergeable singletons discarded. Reads were aligned against IMGT so that V, D and J genes, CDR3 length and insertions or deletions at six rearrangement sites could be assigned. Within each subset, clonotype counts were normalized to sorted cell number, and only after that were true diversity and Gini coefficients computed with the tcR R package. The overlap coefficient, calculated on TCRB nucleotide sequences, was used to quantify repertoire sharing. As a proxy for the pre-selection repertoire, out-of-frame TCRB sequences from naive cells were analyzed. Drawn from immuneACCESS, this table holds only the in-frame rearrangements with V and J called that TCRdb kept. Clones are partly lost; checked studies trace under half to an unresolved V gene and leave the rest unexplained. That table furnishes V, J and clone size, whereas the DNA furnished D and trimming. This sample gives 350,000 or so clones in total; around a fifth of them show up just once. The ten biggest clones cover approximately 0.046% of the sample.

At the junction V is shortened by 1 base and J by 10 bases, with 11 bases in between. The CDR1 and CDR2 encoded by the germline V gene (reference sequence) are GTSNPN and SVGIG. Including the terminal cysteine and phenylalanine, the CDR3 comprises 12 residues. Here the CDR3 DNA is all that survives: 36 bases in frame from base 1. Sequenced: naive CD4+ T cells from blood. The cell subset or site label, as the study defines it: true naive CD4+ T cells. The sequence links TRBV30 to TRBJ2-1; TRBD1 might be the D gene, on 6 matching bases. The TCR comes from a woman in her late teens or twenties in good health. CDR3 sequence: CAWSGTGSEQFF. The bases read TGTGCCTGGAGTGGCACAGGGTCGGAGCAGTTCTTC.